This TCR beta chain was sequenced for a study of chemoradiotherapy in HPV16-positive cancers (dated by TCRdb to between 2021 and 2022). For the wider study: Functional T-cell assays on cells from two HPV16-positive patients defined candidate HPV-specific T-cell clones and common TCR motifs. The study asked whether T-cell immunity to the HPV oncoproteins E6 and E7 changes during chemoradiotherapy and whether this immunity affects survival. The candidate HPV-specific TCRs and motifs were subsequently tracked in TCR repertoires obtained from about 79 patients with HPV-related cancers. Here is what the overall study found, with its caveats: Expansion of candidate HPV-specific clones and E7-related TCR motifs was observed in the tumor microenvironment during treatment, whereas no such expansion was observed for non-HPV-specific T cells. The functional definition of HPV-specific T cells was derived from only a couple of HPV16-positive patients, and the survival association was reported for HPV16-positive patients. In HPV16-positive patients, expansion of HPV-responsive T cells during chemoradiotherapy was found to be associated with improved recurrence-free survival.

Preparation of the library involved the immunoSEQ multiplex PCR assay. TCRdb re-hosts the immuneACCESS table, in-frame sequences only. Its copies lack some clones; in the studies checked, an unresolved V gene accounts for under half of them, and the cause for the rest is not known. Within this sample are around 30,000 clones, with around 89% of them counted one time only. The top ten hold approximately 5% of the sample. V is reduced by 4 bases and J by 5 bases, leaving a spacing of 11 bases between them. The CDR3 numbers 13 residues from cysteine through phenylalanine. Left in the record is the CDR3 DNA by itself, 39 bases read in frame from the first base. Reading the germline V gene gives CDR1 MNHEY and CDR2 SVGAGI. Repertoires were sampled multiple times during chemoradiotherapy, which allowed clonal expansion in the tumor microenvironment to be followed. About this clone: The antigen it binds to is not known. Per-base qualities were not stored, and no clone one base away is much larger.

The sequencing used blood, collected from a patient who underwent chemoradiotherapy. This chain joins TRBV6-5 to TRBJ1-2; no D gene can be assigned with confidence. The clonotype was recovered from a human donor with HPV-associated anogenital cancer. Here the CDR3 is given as CASSSARSYGYTF. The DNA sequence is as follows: TGTGCCAGCAGTTCGGCCCGAAGTTATGGCTACACCTTC.